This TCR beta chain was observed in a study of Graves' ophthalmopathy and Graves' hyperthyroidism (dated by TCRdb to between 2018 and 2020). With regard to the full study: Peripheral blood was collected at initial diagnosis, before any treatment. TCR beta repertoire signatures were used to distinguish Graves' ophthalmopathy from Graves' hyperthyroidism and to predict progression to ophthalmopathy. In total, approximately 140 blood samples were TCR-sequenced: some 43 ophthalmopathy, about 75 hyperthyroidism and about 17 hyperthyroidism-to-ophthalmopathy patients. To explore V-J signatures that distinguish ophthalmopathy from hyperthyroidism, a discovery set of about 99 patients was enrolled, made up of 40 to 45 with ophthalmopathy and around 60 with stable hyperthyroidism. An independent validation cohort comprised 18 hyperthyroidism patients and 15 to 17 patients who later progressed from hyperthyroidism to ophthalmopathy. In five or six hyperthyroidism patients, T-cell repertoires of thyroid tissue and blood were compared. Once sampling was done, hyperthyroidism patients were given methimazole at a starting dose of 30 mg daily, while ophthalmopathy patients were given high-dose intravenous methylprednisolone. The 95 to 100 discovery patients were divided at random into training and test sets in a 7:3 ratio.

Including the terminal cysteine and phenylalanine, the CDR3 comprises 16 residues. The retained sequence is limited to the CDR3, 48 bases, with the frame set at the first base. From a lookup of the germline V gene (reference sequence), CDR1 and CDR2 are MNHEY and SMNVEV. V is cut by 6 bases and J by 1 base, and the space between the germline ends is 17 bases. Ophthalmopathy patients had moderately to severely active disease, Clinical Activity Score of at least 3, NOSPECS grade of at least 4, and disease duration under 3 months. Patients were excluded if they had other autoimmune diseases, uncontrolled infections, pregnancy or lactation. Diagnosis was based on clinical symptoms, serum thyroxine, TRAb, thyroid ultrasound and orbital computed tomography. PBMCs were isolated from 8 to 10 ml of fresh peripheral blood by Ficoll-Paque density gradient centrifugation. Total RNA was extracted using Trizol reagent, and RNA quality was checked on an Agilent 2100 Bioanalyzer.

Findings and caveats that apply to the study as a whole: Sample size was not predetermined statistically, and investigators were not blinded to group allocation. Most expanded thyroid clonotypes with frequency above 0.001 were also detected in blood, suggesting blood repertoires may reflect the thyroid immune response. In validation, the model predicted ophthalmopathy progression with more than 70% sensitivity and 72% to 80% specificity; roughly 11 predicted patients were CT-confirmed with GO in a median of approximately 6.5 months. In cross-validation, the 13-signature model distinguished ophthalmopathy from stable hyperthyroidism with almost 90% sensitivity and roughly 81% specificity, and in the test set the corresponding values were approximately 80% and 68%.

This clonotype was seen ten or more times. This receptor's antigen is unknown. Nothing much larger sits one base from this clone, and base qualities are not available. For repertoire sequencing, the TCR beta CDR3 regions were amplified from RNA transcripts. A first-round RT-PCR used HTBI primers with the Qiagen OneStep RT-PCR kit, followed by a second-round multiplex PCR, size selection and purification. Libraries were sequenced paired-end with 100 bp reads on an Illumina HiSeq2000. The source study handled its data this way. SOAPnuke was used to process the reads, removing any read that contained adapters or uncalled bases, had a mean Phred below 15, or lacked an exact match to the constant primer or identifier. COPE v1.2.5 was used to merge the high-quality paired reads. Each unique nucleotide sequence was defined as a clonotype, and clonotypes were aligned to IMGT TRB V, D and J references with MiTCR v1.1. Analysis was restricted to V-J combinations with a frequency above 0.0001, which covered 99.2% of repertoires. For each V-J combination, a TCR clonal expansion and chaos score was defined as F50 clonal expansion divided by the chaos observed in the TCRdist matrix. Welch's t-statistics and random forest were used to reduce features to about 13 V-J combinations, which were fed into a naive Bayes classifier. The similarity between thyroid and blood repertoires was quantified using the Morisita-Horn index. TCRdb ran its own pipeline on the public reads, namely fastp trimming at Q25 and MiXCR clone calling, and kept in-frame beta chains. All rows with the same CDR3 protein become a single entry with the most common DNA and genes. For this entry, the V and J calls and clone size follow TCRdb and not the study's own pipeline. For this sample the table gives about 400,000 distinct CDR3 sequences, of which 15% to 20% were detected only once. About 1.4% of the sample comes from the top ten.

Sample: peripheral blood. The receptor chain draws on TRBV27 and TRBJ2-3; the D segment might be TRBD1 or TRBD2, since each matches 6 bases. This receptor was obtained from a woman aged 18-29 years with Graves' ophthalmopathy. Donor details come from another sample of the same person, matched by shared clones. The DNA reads TGTGCCAGCAGGCCGGAGGGGGTTCTTGGCACAGATACGCAGTATTTT. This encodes CASRPEGVLGTDTQYF.